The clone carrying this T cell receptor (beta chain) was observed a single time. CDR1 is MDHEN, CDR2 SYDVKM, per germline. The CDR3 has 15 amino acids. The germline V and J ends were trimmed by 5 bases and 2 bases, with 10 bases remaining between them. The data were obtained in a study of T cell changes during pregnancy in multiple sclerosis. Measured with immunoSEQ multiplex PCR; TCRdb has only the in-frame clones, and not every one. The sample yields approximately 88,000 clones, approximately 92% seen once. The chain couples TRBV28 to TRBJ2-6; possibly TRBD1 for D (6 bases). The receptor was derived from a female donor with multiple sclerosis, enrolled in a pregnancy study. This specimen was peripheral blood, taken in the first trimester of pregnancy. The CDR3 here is CASSLNRAGANVLTF. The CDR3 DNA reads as TGTGCCAGCAGTCTAAACAGGGCTGGGGCCAACGTCCTGACTTTC. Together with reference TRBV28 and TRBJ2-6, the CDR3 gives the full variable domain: DVKVTQSSRYLVKRTGEKVFLECVQDMDHENMFWYRQDPGLGLRLIYFSYDVKMKEKGDIPEGYSVSREKKERFSLILESASTNQTSMYLCASSLNRAGANVLTFGAGSRLTVL.